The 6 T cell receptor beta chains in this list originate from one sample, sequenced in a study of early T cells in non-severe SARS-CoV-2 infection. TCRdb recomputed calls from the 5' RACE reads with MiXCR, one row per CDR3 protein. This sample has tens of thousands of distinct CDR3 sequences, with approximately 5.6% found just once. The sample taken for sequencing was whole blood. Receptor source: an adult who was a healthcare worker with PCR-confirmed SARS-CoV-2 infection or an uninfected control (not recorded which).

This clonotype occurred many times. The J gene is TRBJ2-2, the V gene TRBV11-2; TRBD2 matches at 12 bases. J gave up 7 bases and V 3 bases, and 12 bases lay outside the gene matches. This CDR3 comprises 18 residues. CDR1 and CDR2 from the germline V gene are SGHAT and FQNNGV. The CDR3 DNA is TGTGCCAGCAGCTTCGAGGGACTAGCGGGCTGGGGCAGCGGGGAGCTGTTTTTT. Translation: CASSFEGLAGWGSGELFF.

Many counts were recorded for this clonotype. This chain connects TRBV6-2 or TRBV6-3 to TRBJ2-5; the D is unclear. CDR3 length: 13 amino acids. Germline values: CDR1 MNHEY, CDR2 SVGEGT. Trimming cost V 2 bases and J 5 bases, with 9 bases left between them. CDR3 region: CASSYHPRETQYF. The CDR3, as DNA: TGTGCCAGCAGTTACCACCCAAGGGAGACCCAGTACTTC.

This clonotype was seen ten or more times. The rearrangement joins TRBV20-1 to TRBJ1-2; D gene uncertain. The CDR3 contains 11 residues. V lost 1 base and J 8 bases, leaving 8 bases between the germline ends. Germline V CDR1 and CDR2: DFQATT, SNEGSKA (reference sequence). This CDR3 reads CSARVQDGYTF. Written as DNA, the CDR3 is TGCAGTGCTAGAGTCCAAGACGGCTACACCTTC.

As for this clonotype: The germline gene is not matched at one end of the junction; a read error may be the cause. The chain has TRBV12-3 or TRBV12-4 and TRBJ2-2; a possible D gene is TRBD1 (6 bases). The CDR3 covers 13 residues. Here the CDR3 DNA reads TGTGCCAGCAGTTTAACGCGCCCAGGGGAGCAGTTTTTT. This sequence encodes CASSLTRPGEQFF.

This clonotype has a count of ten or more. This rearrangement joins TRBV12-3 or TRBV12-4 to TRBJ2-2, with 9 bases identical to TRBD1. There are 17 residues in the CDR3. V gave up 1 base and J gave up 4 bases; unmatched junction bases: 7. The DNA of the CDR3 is TGTGCCAGCAGTTTAGGCCCGGGACAGGGAAGCACCGGGGAGCTGTTTTTT. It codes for CASSLGPGQGSTGELFF.

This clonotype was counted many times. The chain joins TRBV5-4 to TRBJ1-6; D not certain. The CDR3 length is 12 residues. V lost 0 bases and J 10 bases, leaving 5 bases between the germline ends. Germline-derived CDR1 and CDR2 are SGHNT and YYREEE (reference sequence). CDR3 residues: CASSLEWSPLHF. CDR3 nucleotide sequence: TGTGCCAGCAGCTTGGAGTGGTCACCCCTCCACTTT.